A single sample gave rise to the 28 T cell receptor beta chains below, sequenced in a study of blood T cells in healthy people across ages. Sample-barcoded 5' priming and a J-beta primer mix drove a second PCR of roughly 7 to 11 cycles. Each CDR3 protein is one row after TCRdb ran MiXCR on the 5' RACE reads. The table shows 700,000 to 900,000 distinct CDR3 sequences, with more than 25% occurring only once. The sample was also reused in another study, on T cells of mothers and their children.

The sequencing input was blood. Every receptor here comes from a boy between 10 and 17 years old in good health.

This chain connects TRBV7-9 to TRBJ2-7, with D perhaps given as TRBD1 or TRBD2 (6 bases each). The CDR3 consists of 17 residues. CDR1 SEHNR and CDR2 FQNEAQ come from the germline V gene (reference sequence). Trimming pared 1 base from V and 2 bases from J, leaving 18 bases between. CDR3 sequence: CASSLDRRGANPYEQYF. CDR3 DNA sequence: TGTGCCAGCAGCTTAGACAGAAGGGGGGCTAACCCCTACGAGCAGTACTTC.

This clonotype was observed a handful of times. The chain uses TRBV3-1 and TRBJ2-1; the match to TRBD1 covers 7 bases. Germline assignment: CDR1 LGHDT and CDR2 YNNKEL (reference sequence). After removal of 1 base from V and 5 bases from J, the junction contained 5 bases not matched to a gene. The CDR3 is 15 amino acids. Here the CDR3 reads CASSQVLGTDNEQFF. The CDR3 bases are TGTGCCAGCAGCCAAGTGTTGGGGACAGACAATGAGCAGTTCTTC.

The rearrangement uses TRBV12-5 and TRBJ2-1, with D unresolved. Trimming removed 0 bases from V and 8 bases from J, with 14 bases in between. From germline, CDR1 is LGHNT and CDR2 FRNRAP. CDR3 size: 15 residues. In nucleotides, the CDR3 is TGTGCTAGTGGTTTGGTACGGCCAGCAGTCCATGAGCAGTTCTTC. Translation: CASGLVRPAVHEQFF. Combining the CDR3 with reference TRBV12-5 and TRBJ2-1 gives the whole variable domain DARVTQTPRHKVTEMGQEVTMRCQPILGHNTVFWYRQTMMQGLELLAYFRNRAPLDDSGMPKDRFSAEMPDATLATLKIQPSEPRDSAVYFCASGLVRPAVHEQFFGPGTRLTVL.

This clonotype was seen more than once but under ten times. This sequence joins TRBV3-1 and TRBJ2-7, with TRBD1 identical over 7 bases. This CDR3 comprises 16 residues. V trimming: 0 bases; J trimming: 1 base; junction bases outside the gene matches: 6. Germline V gene data show CDR1 as LGHDT and CDR2 as YNNKEL (reference sequence). DNA of the CDR3: TGTGCCAGCAGCCAAGATACGGCCAGGGGGTCCTACGAGCAGTACTTC. It codes for CASSQDTARGSYEQYF.

Only a few counts were recorded for this clonotype. The chain has TRBV20-1 and TRBJ2-5, with D maybe TRBD2 (7 bases). The germline V gene encodes CDR1 DFQATT and CDR2 SNEGSKA (reference sequence). Between the trimmed V and J ends, which lost 6 bases and 5 bases, there was a span of 28 bases. The CDR3 is 17 residues long. The CDR3 DNA is TGCAGTGCCACGCTATCCCTTAGGGGGGGGTCCCGGGAGACCCAGTACTTC. It codes for CSATLSLRGGSRETQYF.

This clonotype was detected a few times. The V gene is TRBV25-1, the J gene TRBJ1-3; D is ambiguous. The CDR3 consists of 14 residues. Germline V gene lookup returns CDR1 MGHDK and CDR2 SYGVNS. Trimming took 4 bases from V and 0 from J, leaving 7 bases between them. Written as DNA, the CDR3 is TGTGCCAGCAGTGCAACGGACTCTGGAAACACCATATATTTT. It yields the protein CASSATDSGNTIYF.

This clonotype was counted a few times. The chain recombines TRBV28 with TRBJ2-1, with 10 bases aligning to TRBD2. Germline loops: CDR1 MDHEN, CDR2 SYDVKM. The ends lost 5 bases at V and 6 bases at J; junction bases unmatched: 16. The CDR3 has 18 residues. The DNA for the CDR3 is TGTGCCAGCAGTCTCCTCCAGGGTAGCGGGGGGCCCGGCAATGAGCAGTTCTTC. Translated, it gives CASSLLQGSGGPGNEQFF.

The chain is built from TRBV5-1 and TRBJ2-3; 8 bases map to TRBD2. The CDR3 contains 15 residues. With V trimmed by 7 bases and J by 3 bases, 10 bases remained unmatched. The germline gives CDR1 SGHRS, CDR2 YFSETQ. CDR3 bases: TGCGCCAGCCGAGGGTATCGCGGGGGGACAGATACGCAGTATTTT. It is translated as CASRGYRGGTDTQYF.

This clonotype was seen only a few times. The V call is TRBV29-1, the J call TRBJ2-1; 9 nucleotides match TRBD1. V lost 4 bases, J lost 4 bases, and 5 bases stayed unmatched. Germline V gene data show CDR1 as SQVTM and CDR2 as ANQGSEA. This CDR3 region has 14 residues. CDR3 in amino acids: CSVARDRDYNEQFF. The CDR3 nucleotides read TGCAGCGTTGCCCGGGACAGGGATTACAATGAGCAGTTCTTC.

The J gene is TRBJ2-1, the V gene TRBV7-9, with 8 bases that match TRBD1. The germline V gene encodes CDR1 SEHNR and CDR2 FQNEAQ (reference sequence). The V segment lost 5 bases and the J segment 2 bases; nucleotides outside the gene matches: 8. The CDR3 consists of 16 residues. CDR3 DNA: TGTGCCAGCAGCCCCCCCAGGACAGGGACCTACAATGAGCAGTTCTTC. Its translation: CASSPPRTGTYNEQFF.

This clonotype was recorded a few times. This rearrangement joins TRBV12-3 or TRBV12-4 to TRBJ2-3; unclear D gene. The ends were cut back, 5 bases at V and 5 bases at J, with 17 bases in the middle. The CDR3 contains 15 residues. The CDR3 DNA follows: TGTGCCAGCAGTCCTATTGTTGGAGAGGTAGATACGCAGTATTTT. Residues: CASSPIVGEVDTQYF.

J is TRBJ1-2 and V is TRBV28, with 7 positions matching TRBD1. The junction had 5 bases not matched to a gene; V was cut back by 5 bases and J by 5 bases. Germline-derived CDR1 and CDR2 are MDHEN and SYDVKM. This CDR3 has 13 amino acids. The CDR3 DNA follows: TGTGCCAGCAGTCAGACAGGGAGGTATGGCTACACCTTC. Amino acids: CASSQTGRYGYTF.

The CDR3 here is CASSYPRGRGDYEQYF. The DNA of the CDR3 is TGTGCCAGCAGTTACCCCCGGGGGAGGGGGGATTACGAGCAGTACTTC. The V gene is TRBV6-6, the J gene TRBJ2-7; tentative D call: TRBD2 (7 bases). This CDR3 has 16 residues. V shed 2 bases and J shed 4 bases, with 18 bases lying between them. Germline CDR1 reads MNHNY; CDR2 reads SVGAGI (reference sequence).

V is TRBV6-4 and J is TRBJ2-3, with TRBD2 identical over 13 bases. Looked up from germline, CDR1 is MRHNA and CDR2 is SNTAGT. V lost 0 bases, J lost 5 bases, and 2 bases stayed unmatched. This CDR3 has 16 residues. The CDR3 DNA follows: TGTGCCAGCAGTGACTCGCGACTAGCGGGGGGAGATACGCAGTATTTT. It codes for CASSDSRLAGGDTQYF.

The chain employs TRBV13 and TRBJ1-4; D possibly corresponds to TRBD1 (6 bases). V was clipped by 2 bases and J by 6 bases, with 13 bases between them. Per the germline V gene, CDR1 is PRHDT and CDR2 is FYEKMQ (reference sequence). The CDR3 is made up of 15 amino acids. CDR3 region: CASSLTGGADEKLFF. CDR3 DNA: TGTGCCAGCAGCTTAACGGGGGGGGCGGATGAAAAACTGTTTTTT.

The chain employs TRBV13 and TRBJ2-2; a weak D match, TRBD1 (6 bases). V was shortened by 8 bases and J by 1 base, with 8 bases between the two germline ends. This CDR3 has 13 amino acids. Germline V lookup: CDR1 PRHDT, CDR2 FYEKMQ (reference sequence). As DNA, the CDR3 is TGTGCCAGCGGGACAATGAACACCGGGGAGCTGTTTTTT. It specifies CASGTMNTGELFF.

This clonotype was picked up a small number of times. This chain connects TRBV28 to TRBJ2-3; 10 positions match TRBD2. This CDR3 spans 15 amino acids. The trim removed 7 bases at V and 2 bases at J, leaving 6 bases unmatched. Per the germline V gene, CDR1 is MDHEN and CDR2 is SYDVKM. The CDR3 DNA sequence: TGTGCCAGCACCTCTAGCGGGGGAATCACAGATACGCAGTATTTT. It yields the protein CASTSSGGITDTQYF.

The chain couples TRBV20-1 to TRBJ2-5; maybe TRBD2 (6 bases). The CDR3 covers 11 residues. From germline, CDR1 is DFQATT and CDR2 SNEGSKA (reference sequence). Trimming pared 2 bases from V and 11 bases from J, leaving 12 bases between. Here the CDR3 reads CSARSSREQYF. As DNA, the CDR3 is TGCAGTGCTAGATCGTCCCGGGAGCAGTACTTC.

Only a few counts were recorded for this clonotype. The rearrangement joins TRBV10-3 to TRBJ2-5; TRBD1 matches 8 bases. The J call could be wrong; TRBJ2-7 is a better fit for the DNA end. In germline, CDR1 is ENHRY, CDR2 SYGVKD. CDR3 length: 16 amino acids. The CDR3 sequence: CAIRSRVQGANYEQYF. Here the CDR3 DNA reads TGTGCCATCAGGAGCAGGGTGCAGGGGGCGAACTACGAGCAGTACTTC.

In this sample, this clonotype turned up once. This chain joins TRBV27 and TRBJ2-1; D is unresolved. Germline V gives CDR1 MNHEY, CDR2 SMNVEV (reference sequence). Trimming pared 7 bases from V and 3 bases from J, leaving 4 bases between. This CDR3 region has 11 residues. CDR3 in amino acids: CASIGYNEQFF. Written as DNA, the CDR3 is TGTGCCAGCATAGGCTACAATGAGCAGTTCTTC.

This clonotype was observed many times. CDR3 in amino acids: CASSFSSYGYTF. In nucleotides, the CDR3 is TGTGCCAGCAGCTTCTCCAGCTATGGCTACACCTTC. V usage is TRBV7-2 and J usage is TRBJ1-2; D gene uncertain. Deletions cut 3 bases from V and 4 bases from J, with 6 bases between. Per germline, CDR1 SGHTA and CDR2 FQGNSA. The CDR3 has 12 amino acids.

This clonotype has only a few counts. V usage is TRBV29-1 and J usage is TRBJ2-7, with 8 positions matching TRBD1. The CDR3 is 13 amino acids. Germline trimming cut 5 bases from V and 4 bases from J; bases unmatched to any gene: 7. Germline CDR1 is SQVTM and CDR2 is ANQGSEA. Here the CDR3 DNA reads TGCAGCGTTTATTTAGGGACAGGATACGAGCAGTACTTC. This codes for CSVYLGTGYEQYF.

The gene calls are TRBV11-2 and TRBJ2-1; D unresolved. TRBJ2-5 explains the end of the DNA better; the J call may be wrong. Germline assignment: CDR1 SGHAT and CDR2 FQNNGV. The CDR3 is 12 residues long. The DNA of the CDR3 is TGTGCCAGCAGCCCCCTCCATGAGACCCAGTACTTC. Translating gives CASSPLHETQYF.

This clonotype was counted between two and nine times. The chain carries TRBV20-1 and TRBJ2-1; TRBD1 is a possible D gene (5 bases). This CDR3 has 14 amino acids. With 1 base removed from V and 2 bases from J, the gap between germline ends came to 9 bases. Germline-derived CDR1 and CDR2 are DFQATT and SNEGSKA (reference sequence). The CDR3 region has the DNA TGCAGTGCTAGAGCGGACAACCCCTACAATGAGCAGTTCTTC. Amino acids: CSARADNPYNEQFF.

The chain carries TRBV20-1 and TRBJ2-6, with D uncertain. There are 16 residues in the CDR3. The ends were cut back, 3 bases at V and 0 bases at J, with 12 bases in the middle. Germline V gene data show CDR1 as DFQATT and CDR2 as SNEGSKA (reference sequence). The CDR3, as DNA: TGCAGTGCTAGCAACCCGCGGAGCTCTGGGGCCAACGTCCTGACTTTC. Protein sequence: CSASNPRSSGANVLTF.

J is TRBJ1-2 and V is TRBV5-1; the D is unclear. CDR3 size: 15 residues. Germline CDR1 and CDR2: SGHRS and YFSETQ. Trimming took off 5 bases at V and 2 bases at J, with 16 bases between the two ends. The CDR3 bases are TGCGCCAGCAGGACGGGCCCAGACGGAAACTATGGCTACACCTTC. Translating gives CASRTGPDGNYGYTF.

The rearrangement joins TRBV12-3 or TRBV12-4 to TRBJ1-4; no definite D call. V gave up 3 bases and J gave up 8 bases, with 10 bases separating them. This CDR3 spans 13 amino acids. CDR3: CASSFTMGEKLFF. The DNA for the CDR3 is TGTGCCAGCAGTTTTACCATGGGGGAAAAACTGTTTTTT.

A few counts support this clonotype. The chain recombines TRBV10-3 with TRBJ1-3, with D possibly being TRBD1 (5 bases). The CDR3 loop spans 13 amino acids. Trimming removed 3 bases from V and 4 bases from J, with 7 bases in between. Germline CDR1 ENHRY, CDR2 SYGVKD. CDR3 in amino acids: CAISERQGNTIYF. Written as DNA, the CDR3 is TGTGCCATCAGTGAAAGACAGGGAAACACCATATATTTT.